Below, 27 T cell receptor beta chains from the same sample are listed, as sequenced in a study of blood T cell repertoires in COVID-19. Here immunoSEQ multiplex PCR was the method, and the copy in TCRdb shows in-frame clones only, minus some. The table records roughly 190,000 clones, about nine tenths of them present only once. The sequencing sample was made of peripheral blood. All receptors derive from a man aged 25-40 years with acute or convalescent COVID-19.

The CDR3 sequence: CATLQGAQPQHF. The CDR3 nucleotides read TGTGCCACCCTTCAAGGGGCTCAGCCCCAGCATTTT. This chain joins TRBV28 and TRBJ1-5; D possibly corresponds to TRBD1 (5 bases). Germline V CDR1 and CDR2: MDHEN, SYDVKM. This CDR3 spans 12 amino acids. Trimming stripped 10 bases from V and 6 bases from J, with 13 bases between.

This rearrangement joins TRBV19 to TRBJ2-3; 12 nucleotides line up with TRBD2. The ends lost 5 bases at V and 7 bases at J; junction bases unmatched: 10. The CDR3 consists of 16 residues. Germline loops: CDR1 LNHDA, CDR2 SQIVND (reference sequence). Written as DNA, the CDR3 is TGTGCCAGTAGTTTTACTAGCGGGGGGACTCGGAATACGCAGTATTTT. It encodes CASSFTSGGTRNTQYF.

V is TRBV14 and J is TRBJ2-1; 11 positions match TRBD2. There are 16 residues in the CDR3. The V segment lost 1 base and the J segment 4 bases; nucleotides outside the gene matches: 3. CDR1 is SGHDN and CDR2 is FVKESK in the germline V gene. CDR3 coding DNA: TGTGCCAGCAGCCAAGGGAGACTAGCGGGGTACAATGAGCAGTTCTTC. This codes for CASSQGRLAGYNEQFF.

This clone has only a few counts. The V gene is TRBV5-1, the J gene TRBJ2-7, with D possibly TRBD1 on 6 matching bases. Germline assignment: CDR1 SGHRS and CDR2 YFSETQ. V lost 0 bases and J 3 bases, leaving 7 bases between the germline ends. The CDR3 is 13 amino acids. The CDR3 is CASSLGQDYEQYF. CDR3 bases: TGCGCCAGCAGCTTGGGACAGGACTACGAGCAGTACTTC.

This clone has just a few counts. CDR3 sequence: CASSLQGANGELFF. For the CDR3, the DNA is TGTGCCAGCAGTTTACAGGGGGCGAACGGGGAGCTGTTTTTT. The V gene is TRBV28, the J gene TRBJ2-2; 8 bases agree with TRBD1. Losses at the gene ends were 2 bases for V and 7 bases for J; bases not matched to a gene: 3. From germline, CDR1 is MDHEN and CDR2 SYDVKM. This CDR3 comprises 14 residues. Full variable domain (rest looked up from reference TRBV28 and TRBJ2-2): DVKVTQSSRYLVKRTGEKVFLECVQDMDHENMFWYRQDPGLGLRLIYFSYDVKMKEKGDIPEGYSVSREKKERFSLILESASTNQTSMYLCASSLQGANGELFFGEGSRLTVL.

The rearrangement uses TRBV9 and TRBJ1-1; D is unclear. The CDR3 runs to 13 residues. V was cut by 4 bases and J by 4 bases, with 11 bases left in between. Germline CDR1 and CDR2: SGDLS and YYNGEE. CDR3 sequence reads: CASSPELGTEAFF. As DNA, the CDR3 is TGTGCCAGCAGCCCGGAGTTAGGCACTGAAGCTTTCTTT.

The J gene is TRBJ1-5, the V gene TRBV2, with D maybe TRBD1 (6 bases). Germline V gene data show CDR1 as SNHLY and CDR2 as FYNNEI. V gave up 8 bases and J gave up 3 bases, with 17 bases separating them. CDR3 length: 15 amino acids. CDR3 in amino acids: CASHKGGQSNQPQHF. For the CDR3, the DNA is TGTGCCAGCCACAAAGGGGGACAATCCAATCAGCCCCAGCATTTT. Full variable domain (missing parts from reference TRBV2 and TRBJ1-5): EPEVTQTPSHQVTQMGQEVILRCVPISNHLYFYWYRQILGQKVEFLVSFYNNEISEKSEIFDDQFSVERPDGSNFTLKIRSTKLEDSAMYFCASHKGGQSNQPQHFGDGTRLSIL.

This clone was seen once. This chain uses TRBV7-2 with TRBJ1-1; possible D gene TRBD1, 6 bases. Trimming left V 0 bases short and J 1 base short, with 12 bases between. Germline CDR1 and CDR2: SGHTA and FQGNSA. This CDR3 is built from 16 residues. CDR3 residues: CASSLAHGGPNTEAFF. DNA of the CDR3: TGTGCCAGCAGCTTAGCGCATGGGGGCCCGAACACTGAAGCTTTCTTT.

The chain is built from TRBV28 and TRBJ2-5, with unresolved D. The germline V gene has CDR1 MDHEN and CDR2 SYDVKM. The CDR3 consists of 13 residues. V shed 2 bases and J shed 2 bases, with 6 bases lying between them. The CDR3 spells CASSLPLQETQYF. The DNA for the CDR3 is TGTGCCAGCAGTTTACCGTTACAAGAGACCCAGTACTTC.

The V and J genes are TRBV7-9 and TRBJ1-1, with unresolved D. The ends were cut back, 2 bases at V and 1 base at J, with 11 bases in the middle. The CDR3 is made up of 15 amino acids. Germline CDR1 SEHNR, CDR2 FQNEAQ (reference sequence). As DNA, the CDR3 is TGTGCCAGCAGCTTATTACGGGGTGGGAACACTGAAGCTTTCTTT. The encoded protein is CASSLLRGGNTEAFF.

The V gene is TRBV7-8, the J gene TRBJ1-6; no firm D call. The germline V and J ends were trimmed by 9 bases and 8 bases, with 14 bases remaining between them. The CDR3 is 13 amino acids. Germline CDR1 and CDR2: SGHVS and FQNEAQ. The chain's CDR3 is CASSGDIYSPLHF. CDR3 coding DNA: TGTGCCAGTAGCGGAGACATTTATTCACCCCTCCACTTT. Together with reference TRBV7-8 and TRBJ1-6, the CDR3 gives the full variable domain: GAGVSQSPRYKVAKRGQDVALRCDPISGHVSLFWYQQALGQGPEFLTYFQNEAQLDKSGLPSDRFFAERPEGSVSTLKIQRTQQEDSAVYLCASSGDIYSPLHFGNGTRLTVT.

The chain links TRBV11-3 to TRBJ2-5; a weak D match, TRBD1 (6 bases). Per the germline V gene, CDR1 is SGHNT and CDR2 is YENEEA. Trimming removed 4 bases from V and 0 bases from J, with 21 bases in between. The CDR3 spans 18 residues. The DNA for the CDR3 is TGTGCCAGCAGCTCAAGATCCCCAGGGGAAGGTTACCAAGAGACCCAGTACTTC. Translating gives CASSSRSPGEGYQETQYF.

This clone was observed at least ten times. The chain has TRBV4-2 and TRBJ2-1, with no clear D. Germline CDR1 LGHNA, CDR2 YNFKEQ. The CDR3 sequence is 12 residues long. V was shortened by 1 base and J by 8 bases, with 6 bases between the two germline ends. The CDR3 loop reads CASSQVPDEQFF. The CDR3 DNA reads TGTGCCAGCAGCCAAGTTCCAGATGAGCAGTTCTTC.

The rearrangement joins TRBV12-3 or TRBV12-4 to TRBJ1-5, with a weak D call TRBD1 (5 bases). The CDR3 loop spans 11 amino acids. Trimming left V 8 bases short and J 4 bases short, with 6 bases between. CDR3 DNA: TGTGCCAGCGGGGGGAATCAGCCCCAGCATTTT. This codes for CASGGNQPQHF.

This sequence joins TRBV3-1 (or the pseudogene TRBV3-2) and TRBJ1-6; possibly TRBD1 for D (5 bases). Germline CDR1 reads LGHDT; CDR2 reads YNNKEL (reference sequence). The CDR3 runs to 15 residues. Trimming left V 1 base short and J 7 bases short, with 11 bases between. CDR3 nucleotide sequence: TGTGCCAGCAGCCAAGCCGGGACTTTGAATTCACCCCTCCACTTT. Translated, it gives CASSQAGTLNSPLHF.

This chain links TRBV30 with TRBJ2-3; 10 bases map to TRBD1. Germline V lookup: CDR1 GTSNPN, CDR2 SVGIG (reference sequence). The CDR3 contains 14 residues. Germline trimming cut 2 bases from V and 13 bases from J; bases unmatched to any gene: 12. In DNA, the CDR3 is TGTGCCTGGAGTCCCGGGACAGGGGAGTTACGGGAGTATTTT. Encoded protein: CAWSPGTGELREYF.

The CDR3 DNA is TGCGCCAGCAGCTCCGGACTAGCGGGAGGGGTGGACGAGCAGTACTTC. The encoded protein is CASSSGLAGGVDEQYF. The chain carries TRBV5-1 and TRBJ2-7; 15 bases fit TRBD2. CDR1 and CDR2 (germline): SGHRS, YFSETQ. J lost 5 bases, V lost 3 bases, and 6 bases had no gene match. The CDR3 has 16 amino acids.

The V gene is TRBV7-3, the J gene TRBJ2-1; TRBD2 is a possible D gene (6 bases). V lost 5 bases, J lost 3 bases, and 14 bases lay in between. Germline V lookup: CDR1 SGHTA, CDR2 FQGTGA. The CDR3 totals 15 residues. The CDR3 spells CASSREGGNYNEQFF. CDR3 sequence (DNA): TGTGCCAGCAGCCGTGAGGGAGGAAACTACAATGAGCAGTTCTTC.

This clone was detected only once. The chain joins TRBV27 to TRBJ1-1; D not resolved. This CDR3 spans 14 amino acids. The germline gives CDR1 MNHEY, CDR2 SMNVEV (reference sequence). The V end lost 3 bases, the J end lost 5 bases, and 13 bases lay between the germline ends. CDR3: CASSFAGKWTEAFF. The CDR3 DNA reads TGTGCCAGCAGTTTTGCCGGGAAGTGGACTGAAGCTTTCTTT.

The rearrangement links TRBV7-9 to TRBJ1-3; D is ambiguous. The V gene's germline CDR1 is SEHNR and CDR2 FQNEAQ (reference sequence). V was shortened by 2 bases and J by 10 bases, with 12 bases between the two germline ends. The CDR3 spans 13 residues. Written as DNA, the CDR3 is TGTGCCAGCAGCTTACTGGAGGTGGGAACCATATATTTT. It encodes CASSLLEVGTIYF.

CDR3 nucleotide sequence: TGTGCCAGTAGTATTCCGGGGATAGCTAGCTATGGCTACACCTTC. As protein: CASSIPGIASYGYTF. The rearrangement uses TRBV19 and TRBJ1-2; no clear D gene. V was cut by 3 bases and J by 4 bases, with 15 bases left in between. CDR1 is LNHDA, CDR2 SQIVND, per germline (reference sequence). This CDR3 comprises 15 residues. The whole variable domain, remainder taken from reference TRBV19 and TRBJ1-2, is DGGITQSPKYLFRKEGQNVTLSCEQNLNHDAMYWYRQDPGQGLRLIYYSQIVNDFQKGDIAEGYSVSREKKESFPLTVTSAQKNPTAFYLCASSIPGIASYGYTFGSGTRLTVV.

The chain has TRBV10-1 and TRBJ1-2; no reliable D call. The CDR3 length is 15 residues. Germline V gene data show CDR1 as WNHNN and CDR2 as SYGVQD (reference sequence). Trimming pared 2 bases from V and 5 bases from J, leaving 15 bases between. Here the CDR3 reads CASSEPTPPRYGYTF. The CDR3, as DNA: TGCGCCAGCAGTGAGCCGACACCTCCCCGGTATGGCTACACCTTC.

The chain joins TRBV11-2 to TRBJ1-1, with TRBD1 matching 8 bases. The V and J ends lost 6 bases and 1 base, in that order; junction bases with no gene match: 10. This CDR3 has 16 residues. Germline CDR1 reads SGHAT; CDR2 reads FQNNGV. The CDR3 nucleotides are TGTGCCAGCAGTCACAGGGGGGGGACAGCGAACACTGAAGCTTTCTTT. Amino acids: CASSHRGGTANTEAFF.

The J gene is TRBJ1-6, the V gene TRBV5-6, with D hard to call. V was trimmed by 1 base and J by 9 bases, leaving 8 bases between them. CDR3 length: 13 residues. Per germline, CDR1 SGHDT and CDR2 YYEEEE. DNA of the CDR3: TGTGCCAGCAGCTTGTCCAGTGCTTCACCCCTCCACTTT. Protein product: CASSLSSASPLHF.

This sequence joins TRBV4-1 and TRBJ1-1; D might be TRBD1 (5 bases). The V gene lost 0 bases and the J gene lost 1 base, with 12 bases spanning the gap. The germline gives CDR1 MGHRA, CDR2 YSYEKL. There are 16 residues in the CDR3. This CDR3 reads CASSQENGGGNTEAFF. Written as DNA, the CDR3 is TGCGCCAGCAGCCAAGAGAACGGGGGGGGGAACACTGAAGCTTTCTTT.

The genes are TRBV2 and TRBJ1-2; 10 positions match TRBD1. V gave up 5 bases and J gave up 1 base; unmatched junction bases: 4. The CDR3 has 15 amino acids. The germline V gene has CDR1 SNHLY and CDR2 FYNNEI. CDR3 region: CASSPGQGSNYGYTF. CDR3 nucleotide sequence: TGTGCCAGCAGTCCGGGACAGGGGAGTAACTATGGCTACACCTTC.

The J gene is TRBJ2-3, the V gene TRBV2; 7 bases fit TRBD1. The CDR3 runs to 16 residues. J lost 2 bases, V lost 6 bases, and 11 bases had no gene match. CDR1 is SNHLY, CDR2 FYNNEI, per germline. The CDR3 loop reads CASRPWAGGFTDTQYF. For the CDR3, the DNA is TGTGCCAGCAGACCCTGGGCAGGGGGTTTCACAGATACGCAGTATTTT.